This T cell receptor (beta chain) was captured by sequencing in a study of circulating and synovial CD4+ cells in juvenile arthritis. General study results and limits: The pathogenic-like versus bulk T cell difference escaped Vbeta family analysis. Diversity here was lower than in bulk blood CD4 cells. CPL and bulk CD4 samples differed at least tenfold in T cell genomes.

CDR1 is SGHAT and CDR2 is FQDESV in the germline V gene (reference sequence). After removal of 2 bases from V and 2 bases from J, the junction contained 8 bases not matched to a gene. This CDR3 region has 17 residues. This clone was counted between two and nine times. Its specificity is unknown. Using immunoSEQ multiplex PCR, the repertoire was profiled, and TCRdb retains in-frame clones only, with some absent. The sample lists about 16,000 clones, approximately 90% seen once, with 0.6% to 0.75% in the top ten. The sequenced material came from CD4+ T cells from blood. The genes are TRBV11-1 and TRBJ2-7, with TRBD2 identical over 11 bases. The receptor's source is a human donor with juvenile idiopathic arthritis. CDR3 amino acids: CASSLHTSGSVPYEQYF. In DNA, the CDR3 is TGTGCCAGCAGCTTACACACTAGCGGGAGTGTACCCTACGAGCAGTACTTC.